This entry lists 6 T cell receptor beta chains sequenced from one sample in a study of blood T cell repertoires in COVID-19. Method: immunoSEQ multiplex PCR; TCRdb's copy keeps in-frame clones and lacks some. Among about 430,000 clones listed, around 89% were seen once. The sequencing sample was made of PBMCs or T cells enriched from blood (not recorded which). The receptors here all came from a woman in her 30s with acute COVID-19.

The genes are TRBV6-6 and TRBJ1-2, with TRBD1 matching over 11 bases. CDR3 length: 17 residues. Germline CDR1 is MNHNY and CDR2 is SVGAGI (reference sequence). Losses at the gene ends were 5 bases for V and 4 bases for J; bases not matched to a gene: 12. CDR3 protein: CASSQPGQGVSGYGYTF. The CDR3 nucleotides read TGTGCCAGCAGTCAACCGGGACAGGGGGTATCGGGCTATGGCTACACCTTC.

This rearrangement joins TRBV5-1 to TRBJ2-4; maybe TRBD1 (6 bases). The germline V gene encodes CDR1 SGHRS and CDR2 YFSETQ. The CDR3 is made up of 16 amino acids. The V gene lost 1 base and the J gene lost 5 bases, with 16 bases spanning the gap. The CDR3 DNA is TGCGCCAGCAGCTTGCCATCCACGGGACACCAAAACATTCAGTACTTC. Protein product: CASSLPSTGHQNIQYF.

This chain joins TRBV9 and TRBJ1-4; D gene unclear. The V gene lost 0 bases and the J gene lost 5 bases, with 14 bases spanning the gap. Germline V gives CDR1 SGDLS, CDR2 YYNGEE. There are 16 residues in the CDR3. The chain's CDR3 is CASSVEVGLSNEKLFF. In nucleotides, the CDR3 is TGTGCCAGCAGCGTAGAGGTTGGGCTATCGAATGAAAAACTGTTTTTT.

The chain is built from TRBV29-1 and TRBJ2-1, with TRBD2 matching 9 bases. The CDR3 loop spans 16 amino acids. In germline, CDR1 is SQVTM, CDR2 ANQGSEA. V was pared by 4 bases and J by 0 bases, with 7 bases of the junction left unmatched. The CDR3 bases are TGCAGCGTTGGGCTAGCGGGGATCCGCTCCTACAATGAGCAGTTCTTC. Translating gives CSVGLAGIRSYNEQFF.

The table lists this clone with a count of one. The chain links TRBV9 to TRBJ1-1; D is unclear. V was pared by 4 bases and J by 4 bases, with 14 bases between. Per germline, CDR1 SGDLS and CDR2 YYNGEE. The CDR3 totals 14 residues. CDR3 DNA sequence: TGTGCCAGCAGCTTCTCGCCTATCCCCACTGAAGCTTTCTTT. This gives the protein CASSFSPIPTEAFF.

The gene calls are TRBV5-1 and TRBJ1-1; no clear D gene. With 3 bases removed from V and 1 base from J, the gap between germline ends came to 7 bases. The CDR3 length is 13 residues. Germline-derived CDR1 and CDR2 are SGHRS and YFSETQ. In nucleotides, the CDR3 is TGCGCCAGCAGCTCTCGGGAGAACACTGAAGCTTTCTTT. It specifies CASSSRENTEAFF.